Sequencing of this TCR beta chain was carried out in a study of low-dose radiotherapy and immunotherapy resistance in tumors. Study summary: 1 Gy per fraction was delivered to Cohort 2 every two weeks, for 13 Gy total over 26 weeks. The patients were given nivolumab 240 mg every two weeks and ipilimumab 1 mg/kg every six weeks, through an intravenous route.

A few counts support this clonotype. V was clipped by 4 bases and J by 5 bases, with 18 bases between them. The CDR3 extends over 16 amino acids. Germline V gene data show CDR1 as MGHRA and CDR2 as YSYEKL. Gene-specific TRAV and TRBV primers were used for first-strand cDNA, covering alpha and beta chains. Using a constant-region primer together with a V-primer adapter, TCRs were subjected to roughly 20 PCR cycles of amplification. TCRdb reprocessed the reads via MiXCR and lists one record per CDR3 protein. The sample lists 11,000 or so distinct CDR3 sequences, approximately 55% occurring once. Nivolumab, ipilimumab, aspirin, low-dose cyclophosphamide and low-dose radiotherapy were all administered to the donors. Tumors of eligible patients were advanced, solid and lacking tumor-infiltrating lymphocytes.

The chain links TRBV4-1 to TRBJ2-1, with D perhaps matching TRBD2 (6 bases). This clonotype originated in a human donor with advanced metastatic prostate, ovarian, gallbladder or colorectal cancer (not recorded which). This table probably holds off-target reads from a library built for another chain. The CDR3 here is CASSPRQGWGDNEQFF. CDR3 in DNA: TGCGCCAGCAGCCCCCGTCAGGGATGGGGGGACAATGAGCAGTTCTTC.